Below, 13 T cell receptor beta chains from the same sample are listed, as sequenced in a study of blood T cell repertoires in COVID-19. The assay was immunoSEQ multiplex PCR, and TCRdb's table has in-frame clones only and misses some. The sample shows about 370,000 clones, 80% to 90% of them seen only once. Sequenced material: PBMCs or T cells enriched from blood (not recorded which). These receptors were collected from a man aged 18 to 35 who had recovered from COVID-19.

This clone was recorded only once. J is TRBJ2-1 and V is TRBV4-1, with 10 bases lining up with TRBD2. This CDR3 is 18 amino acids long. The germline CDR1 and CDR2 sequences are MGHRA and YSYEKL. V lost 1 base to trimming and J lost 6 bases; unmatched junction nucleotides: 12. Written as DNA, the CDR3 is TGCGCCAGCAGCCAAGTGGCCGTAGCGGGGGGCCGTCGCAATGAGCAGTTCTTC. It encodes CASSQVAVAGGRRNEQFF.

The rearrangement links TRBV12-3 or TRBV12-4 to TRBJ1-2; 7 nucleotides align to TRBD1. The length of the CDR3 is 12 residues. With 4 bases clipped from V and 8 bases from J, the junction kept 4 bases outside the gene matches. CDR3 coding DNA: TGTGCCAGCAGTTCCGGGACAGACGGCTACACCTTC. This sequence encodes CASSSGTDGYTF.

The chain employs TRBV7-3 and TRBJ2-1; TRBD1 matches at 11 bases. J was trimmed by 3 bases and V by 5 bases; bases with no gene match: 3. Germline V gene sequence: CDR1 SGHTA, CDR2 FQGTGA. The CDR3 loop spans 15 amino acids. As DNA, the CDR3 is TGTGCCAGCAGCCCCGGGACAGGGGGCTACAATGAGCAGTTCTTC. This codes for CASSPGTGGYNEQFF. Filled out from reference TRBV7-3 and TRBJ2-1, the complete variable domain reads GAGVSQTPSNKVTEKGKYVELRCDPISGHTALYWYRQSLGQGPEFLIYFQGTGAADDSGLPNDRFFAVRPEGSVSTLKIQRTERGDSAVYLCASSPGTGGYNEQFFGPGTRLTVL.

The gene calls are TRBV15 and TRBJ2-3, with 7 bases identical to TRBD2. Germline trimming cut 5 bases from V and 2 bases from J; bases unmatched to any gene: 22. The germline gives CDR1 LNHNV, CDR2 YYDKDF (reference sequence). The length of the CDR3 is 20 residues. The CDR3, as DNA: TGTGCCACCAGCTCGGTACCCCAGCGGGGTACAGTTCTATACACAGATACGCAGTATTTT. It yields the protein CATSSVPQRGTVLYTDTQYF.

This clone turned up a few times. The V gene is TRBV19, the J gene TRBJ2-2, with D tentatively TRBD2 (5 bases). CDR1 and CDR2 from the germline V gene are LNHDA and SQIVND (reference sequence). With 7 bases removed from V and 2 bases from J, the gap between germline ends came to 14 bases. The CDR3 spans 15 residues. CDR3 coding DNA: TGTGCCAGTACCCCTGGGCGGGTTAACACCGGGGAGCTGTTTTTT. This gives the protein CASTPGRVNTGELFF.

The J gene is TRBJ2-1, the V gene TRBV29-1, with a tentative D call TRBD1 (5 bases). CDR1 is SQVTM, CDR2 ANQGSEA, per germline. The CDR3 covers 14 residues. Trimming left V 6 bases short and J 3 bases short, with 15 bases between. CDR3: CSVSGDRFYNEQFF. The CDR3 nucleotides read TGCAGCGTCAGTGGTGACAGATTCTACAATGAGCAGTTCTTC.

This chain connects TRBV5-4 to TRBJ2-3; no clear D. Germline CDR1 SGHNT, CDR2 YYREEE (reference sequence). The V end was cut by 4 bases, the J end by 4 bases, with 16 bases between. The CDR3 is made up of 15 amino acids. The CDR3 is CASSPAASAPDTQYF. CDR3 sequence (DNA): TGTGCCAGCAGCCCGGCGGCTAGTGCACCAGATACGCAGTATTTT.

CDR3 in amino acids: CASSFGGSRTGELFF. In DNA form, the CDR3 reads TGTGCCAGCAGTTTTGGAGGGTCTCGCACCGGGGAGCTGTTTTTT. This chain connects TRBV27 to TRBJ2-2, with D perhaps TRBD2 (6 bases). CDR3 length: 15 amino acids. Germline V gives CDR1 MNHEY, CDR2 SMNVEV (reference sequence). V lost 3 bases and J lost 4, with 12 bases in between.

CDR3 region: CASSQSPGDRQGFRQPQHF. DNA for the CDR3: TGTGCCAGCAGCCAATCCCCCGGCGACCGACAGGGGTTCCGGCAGCCCCAGCATTTT. The chain couples TRBV3-1 (or the pseudogene TRBV3-2) to TRBJ1-5; 8 nucleotides align to TRBD1. This CDR3 has 19 residues. Trimming took 2 bases from V and 7 from J; bases not matched to a gene: 19. Germline assignment: CDR1 LGHDT and CDR2 YNNKEL (reference sequence).

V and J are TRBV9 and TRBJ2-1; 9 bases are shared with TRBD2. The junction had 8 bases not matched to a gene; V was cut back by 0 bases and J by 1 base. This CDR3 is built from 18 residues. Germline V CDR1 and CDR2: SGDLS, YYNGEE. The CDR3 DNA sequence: TGTGCCAGCAGCGTAGCACCCCAGACTAGCGGTTCCTACAATGAGCAGTTCTTC. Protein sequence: CASSVAPQTSGSYNEQFF.

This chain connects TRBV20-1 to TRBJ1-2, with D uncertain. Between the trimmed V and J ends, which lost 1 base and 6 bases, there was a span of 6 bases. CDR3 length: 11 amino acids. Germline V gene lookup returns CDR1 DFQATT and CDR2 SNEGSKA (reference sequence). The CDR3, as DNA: TGCAGTGCTAGAGTAGGAGATGGCTACACCTTC. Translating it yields CSARVGDGYTF.

Here the CDR3 DNA reads TGCGCCAGCGCCCACCACTCCGGGACTAGCGGGAGGGCCGAGGTCACAGATACGCAGTATTTT. Amino acid sequence: CASAHHSGTSGRAEVTDTQYF. This sequence joins TRBV5-1 and TRBJ2-3; 16 bases map to TRBD2. V was pared by 7 bases and J by 2 bases, with 19 bases of the junction left unmatched. The CDR3 extends over 21 amino acids. Germline V gene sequence: CDR1 SGHRS, CDR2 YFSETQ.

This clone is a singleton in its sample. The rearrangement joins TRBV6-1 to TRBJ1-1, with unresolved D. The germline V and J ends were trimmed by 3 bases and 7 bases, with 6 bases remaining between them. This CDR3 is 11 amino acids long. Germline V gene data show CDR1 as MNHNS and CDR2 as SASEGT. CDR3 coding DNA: TGTGCCAGCAGTGAGTGGCTTGAAGCTTTCTTT. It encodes CASSEWLEAFF.